This is a list of T cell receptor beta chains from one sample in a study of immune evolution from preneoplasia to lung adenocarcinoma. TCRdb's copy holds only in-frame clones and misses some; the assay was immunoSEQ multiplex PCR. The sample shows 7,500 to 9,000 clones, approximately 81% of them seen only once. Material: FFPE invasive lung adenocarcinoma tissue. The receptor set was obtained from a person aged 45 to 60 with lung adenocarcinoma. CDR3s include the opening cysteine and the closing phenylalanine or tryptophan. A D gene is named only where the DNA matches it firmly. Where a row states a size, it is once, few, many or the class of an expanded clone; other rows omit it.

- | once | TRBJ1-5 | TRBV27 | CASSYQGGDQPQHF | TGTGCCAGCAGTTACCAGGGCGGGGATCAGCCCCAGCATTTT
- | - | TRBJ2-7 | TRBV28 | CASSLEFSRGVRPSTYEQYF | TGTGCCAGCAGTTTAGAGTTCAGCAGGGGCGTCCGACCCTCCACCTACGAGCAGTACTTC
- | - | TRBJ1-1 | TRBV29-1 | CSVAAGMGVGTEAFF | TGCAGCGTTGCTGCAGGGATGGGTGTCGGCACTGAAGCTTTCTTT
- | - | TRBJ2-1 | TRBV7-2 | CASSLADYNEQFF | TGTGCCAGCAGCTTAGCGGACTACAATGAGCAGTTCTTC
- | - | TRBJ2-7 | TRBV7-8 | CASSFGAGGSYEQYF | TGTGCCAGCAGCTTTGGGGCCGGAGGGTCCTACGAGCAGTACTTC
- | - | TRBJ1-2 | TRBV28 | CASSSFLQGRSQGYTF | TGTGCCAGCAGTTCATTTTTACAGGGCAGGTCTCAGGGCTACACCTTC
TRBD2 | - | TRBJ2-7 | TRBV10-3 | CAISESGLADSYEQYF | TGTGCCATCAGTGAGTCCGGACTAGCGGACTCCTACGAGCAGTACTTC
- | - | TRBJ1-2 | TRBV6-1 | CASIRTSNYGYTF | TGTGCCAGCATTAGGACAAGTAACTATGGCTACACCTTC
- | - | TRBJ1-6 | TRBV12-5 | CASGPGRHSSPLHF | TGTGCTAGTGGCCCGGGAAGGCATAGTTCACCCCTCCACTTT
TRBD2 | - | TRBJ2-1 | TRBV27 | CASRLAGGPVDEQFF | TGTGCCAGCAGACTAGCGGGAGGGCCGGTTGATGAGCAGTTCTTC
- | - | TRBJ1-5 | TRBV28 | CASSLIMIGNQPQHF | TGTGCCAGCAGTTTAATTATGATCGGCAATCAGCCCCAGCATTTT
TRBD1 | - | TRBJ1-1 | TRBV2 | CASSGVQGSTEAFF | TGTGCCAGCAGTGGAGTACAGGGGAGCACTGAAGCTTTCTTT
- | - | TRBJ1-4 | TRBV27 | CASSSDRGVYEKLFF | TGTGCCAGCAGTTCGGACCGGGGAGTGTATGAAAAACTGTTTTTT
TRBD1 | - | TRBJ1-1 | TRBV2 | CASSEWTGKNTEAFF | TGTGCCAGCAGTGAATGGACAGGCAAGAACACTGAAGCTTTCTTT
- | - | TRBJ1-5 | TRBV2 | CASSEEKGSPQHF | TGTGCCAGCAGTGAAGAGAAGGGATCGCCCCAGCATTTT
- | - | TRBJ1-1 | TRBV5-4 | CASSLVLGTEAFF | TGTGCCAGCAGCTTGGTCTTAGGCACTGAAGCTTTCTTT
- | - | TRBJ2-1 | TRBV27 | CASSVGAGPSSYNEQFF | TGTGCCAGCAGTGTTGGAGCGGGCCCTAGCTCCTACAATGAGCAGTTCTTC
- | - | TRBJ1-1 | TRBV14 | CASSQVAGADTEAFF | TGTGCCAGCAGCCAAGTTGCGGGGGCAGACACTGAAGCTTTCTTT
- | - | TRBJ1-4 | TRBV4-1 | CASSQDAGGDREKLFF | TGCGCCAGCAGCCAAGATGCGGGAGGGGACCGGGAAAAACTGTTTTTT
- | - | TRBJ1-1 | TRBV5-6 | CASAPKPGGELTEAFF | TGTGCCAGCGCACCTAAACCTGGGGGCGAGCTCACTGAAGCTTTCTTT
- | - | TRBJ1-2 | TRBV29-1 | CSVRPQANYGYTF | TGCAGCGTTAGGCCCCAGGCTAACTATGGCTACACCTTC
TRBD1 | - | TRBJ1-1 | TRBV7-3 | CASSGTGGNTEAFF | TGTGCCAGCAGCGGGACAGGGGGCAACACTGAAGCTTTCTTT
TRBD1 | - | TRBJ1-6 | TRBV5-1 | CASSVQGGDSPLHF | TGCGCCAGCAGCGTCCAGGGGGGGGATTCACCCCTCCACTTT
- | - | TRBJ2-3 | TRBV7-3 | CASSPSRNGDTQYF | TGTGCCAGCAGCCCAAGTCGTAATGGAGATACGCAGTATTTT
TRBD2 | - | TRBJ2-1 | TRBV9 | CASSAPGTSGNNEQFF | TGTGCCAGCAGCGCCCCCGGGACTAGCGGAAACAATGAGCAGTTCTTC
TRBD1 | - | TRBJ1-4 | TRBV4-1 | CASSPGTAPTNEKLFF | TGCGCCAGCAGCCCCGGGACAGCCCCAACTAATGAAAAACTGTTTTTT
- | - | TRBJ2-7 | TRBV6-1 | CASSPGEEGSYEQYF | TGTGCCAGCAGTCCCGGGGAGGAAGGAAGTTACGAGCAGTACTTC
- | - | TRBJ2-7 | TRBV5-1 | CASRDMAYEQYF | TGCGCCAGCAGGGACATGGCCTACGAGCAGTACTTC
- | - | TRBJ1-1 | TRBV10-3 | CAISQIGGDANTEAFF | TGTGCCATCAGCCAAATCGGGGGGGACGCGAACACTGAAGCTTTCTTT
TRBD1 | - | TRBJ1-5 | TRBV11-2 | CASSRTGDGNQPQHF | TGTGCCAGCAGTCGGACAGGGGATGGAAATCAGCCCCAGCATTTT
- | - | TRBJ2-6 | TRBV19 | CASSMTSGANVLTF | TGTGCCAGTAGTATGACATCTGGGGCCAACGTCCTGACTTTC
TRBD1 | - | TRBJ2-7 | TRBV5-1 | CASRNGQGIYEQYF | TGCGCCAGCAGAAATGGACAGGGCATCTACGAGCAGTACTTC
- | - | TRBJ1-5 | TRBV28 | CASSEDNNQPQHF | TGTGCCAGCAGTGAGGACAACAATCAGCCCCAGCATTTT
TRBD2 | - | TRBJ2-7 | TRBV4-2 | CASSQDAAGSSYEQYF | TGTGCCAGCAGCCAAGATGCAGCGGGGAGCTCCTACGAGCAGTACTTC
- | - | TRBJ2-2 | TRBV7-9 | CASSLAYVPGLHTGELFF | TGTGCCAGCAGCTTAGCTTACGTGCCAGGGTTACACACCGGGGAGCTGTTTTTT
- | - | TRBJ1-2 | TRBV5-6 | CASSLGYPPVKDGYTF | TGTGCCAGCAGCTTGGGCTACCCCCCTGTTAAAGATGGCTACACCTTC
- | - | TRBJ2-5 | TRBV1 | CTSSQGLAGETQYF | TGCACCAGCAGCCAAGGACTAGCGGGAGAGACCCAGTACTTC
TRBD1 | - | TRBJ1-6 | TRBV6-5 | CASSSTGTGGSPLHF | TGTGCCAGCAGTTCCACCGGGACAGGGGGCTCACCCCTCCACTTT
- | - | TRBJ2-7 | TRBV11-2 | CASSKNSDSPYEQYF | TGTGCCAGCAGCAAAAACTCCGACTCACCCTACGAGCAGTACTTC